This passage covers 31 T cell receptor beta chains from one sample sequenced in a study of cytomegalovirus exposure and HLA in healthy donors. The study ran its PCR with 60 Vbeta and 13 Jbeta primers. Sequenced by immunoSEQ multiplex PCR; TCRdb stores in-frame clones only, minus some. The repertoire has 150,000 to 200,000 clones, around nine tenths of them found once; the top ten carry 1.5% to 2%. Sequencing used PBMCs. These TCRs come from a woman between 18 and 30 years old in good health and CMV-seronegative.

This chain connects TRBV27 to TRBJ2-1; 16 nucleotides agree with TRBD2. V shed 3 bases, J shed 7 bases, and the junction held 6 bases outside the gene matches. Germline-derived CDR1 and CDR2 are MNHEY and SMNVEV (reference sequence). This CDR3 contains 17 residues. The CDR3 DNA sequence: TGTGCCAGCAGTTTGCGGGGGGGACTAGCGGGAGGGAATGAGCAGTTCTTC. Residues: CASSLRGGLAGGNEQFF.

CDR3 sequence reads: CASSATANSGNTIYF. CDR3 nucleotides: TGCGCCAGCAGCGCGACAGCTAACTCTGGAAACACCATATATTTT. The chain carries TRBV5-1 and TRBJ1-3; D might be TRBD1 (5 bases). From germline, CDR1 is SGHRS and CDR2 YFSETQ. Between the trimmed V and J ends, which lost 4 bases and 0 bases, there was a span of 11 bases. This CDR3 contains 15 residues.

The chain uses TRBV29-1 and TRBJ2-7; 10 bases are a match to TRBD1. V was clipped by 4 bases and J by 1 base; unmatched bases: 7. The germline gives CDR1 SQVTM, CDR2 ANQGSEA. CDR3 length: 15 amino acids. CDR3: CSVVGTGENSYEQYF. Here the CDR3 DNA reads TGCAGCGTTGTTGGGACAGGGGAAAATTCCTACGAGCAGTACTTC.

In its sample, this clone was seen a few times. J is TRBJ2-7 and V is TRBV7-2; TRBD1 matches at 8 bases. This CDR3 region has 15 residues. The germline CDR1 and CDR2 sequences are SGHTA and FQGNSA. The junction had 7 bases not matched to a gene; V was cut back by 1 base and J by 5 bases. The CDR3, as DNA: TGTGCCAGCAGCTTAGGGGGACAGGTTCAACACGAGCAGTACTTC. It codes for CASSLGGQVQHEQYF. Looking up the rest from reference TRBV7-2 and TRBJ2-7 gives the full variable domain: GAGVSQSPSNKVTEKGKDVELRCDPISGHTALYWYRQSLGQGLEFLIYFQGNSAPDKSGLPSDRFSAERTGGSVSTLTIQRTQQEDSAVYLCASSLGGQVQHEQYFGPGTRLTVT.

The chain combines TRBV18 with TRBJ1-4; TRBD1 matches 7 bases. Germline CDR1 and CDR2: KGHSH and LQKENI. V shed 6 bases and J 6 bases; nucleotides not matched to a gene: 4. This CDR3 spans 13 amino acids. The CDR3 here is CASSQGVDEKLFF. CDR3 DNA sequence: TGTGCCAGCTCGCAGGGGGTAGATGAAAAACTGTTTTTT. Drawing the rest from reference TRBV18 and TRBJ1-4, the complete variable domain is NAGVMQNPRHLVRRRGQEARLRCSPMKGHSHVYWYRQLPEEGLKFMVYLQKENIIDESGMPKERFSAEFPKEGPSILRIQQVVRGDSAAYFCASSQGVDEKLFFGSGTQLSVL.

The chain is built from TRBV4-1 and TRBJ1-2, with 9 bases fitting TRBD1. CDR1 is MGHRA, CDR2 YSYEKL, per germline. Losses at the gene ends were 3 bases for V and 8 bases for J; bases not matched to a gene: 7. The CDR3 has 14 amino acids. The CDR3 here is CASSQGTGTKGYTF. CDR3 DNA: TGCGCCAGCAGCCAGGGGACAGGGACTAAGGGCTACACCTTC.

The rearrangement links TRBV6-6 to TRBJ1-5; no definite D call. Trimming took off 5 bases at V and 10 bases at J, with 18 bases between the two ends. In germline, CDR1 is MNHNY, CDR2 SVGAGI (reference sequence). CDR3 length: 14 residues. The CDR3 sequence: CASSQSVVRGPQHF. As DNA, the CDR3 is TGTGCCAGCAGTCAGTCAGTAGTGCGGGGTCCCCAGCATTTT.

V gene TRBV11-2 combines with J gene TRBJ1-2, with TRBD1 matching 8 bases. This CDR3 has 14 residues. V was clipped by 1 base and J by 6 bases; unmatched bases: 4. Germline V gives CDR1 SGHAT, CDR2 FQNNGV. This CDR3 reads CASSLVQGDHGYTF. Written as DNA, the CDR3 is TGTGCCAGCAGCTTAGTACAGGGGGACCATGGCTACACCTTC.

The rearrangement joins TRBV9 to TRBJ2-2, with 7 bases identical to TRBD2. The germline V gene encodes CDR1 SGDLS and CDR2 YYNGEE. Trimming removed 1 base from V and 4 bases from J; junction bases left unmatched: 4. The CDR3 extends over 15 amino acids. This CDR3 is CASSVRLAGTGELFF. The DNA of the CDR3 is TGTGCCAGCAGCGTAAGACTAGCAGGCACCGGGGAGCTGTTTTTT.

The chain recombines TRBV2 with TRBJ2-2; D might be TRBD1 (5 bases). Germline assignment: CDR1 SNHLY and CDR2 FYNNEI. The CDR3 has 13 amino acids. V dropped 6 bases and J dropped 3 bases, with 8 bases sitting between them. In nucleotides, the CDR3 is TGTGCCAGCAGAGGGGTCGACACCGGGGAGCTGTTTTTT. Translation gives CASRGVDTGELFF. Looking up the rest from reference TRBV2 and TRBJ2-2 gives the full variable domain: EPEVTQTPSHQVTQMGQEVILRCVPISNHLYFYWYRQILGQKVEFLVSFYNNEISEKSEIFDDQFSVERPDGSNFTLKIRSTKLEDSAMYFCASRGVDTGELFFGEGSRLTVL.

The chain recombines TRBV27 with TRBJ1-6; D is unresolved. V gave up 3 bases and J gave up 1 base, with 13 bases separating them. Germline CDR1 and CDR2: MNHEY and SMNVEV (reference sequence). The CDR3 loop spans 17 amino acids. In DNA form, the CDR3 reads TGTGCCAGCAGTTTTTCCCCGCCCGGGTCCTATAATTCACCCCTCCACTTT. It yields the protein CASSFSPPGSYNSPLHF.

The J gene is TRBJ1-5, the V gene TRBV5-5, with TRBD1 identical over 7 bases. This CDR3 contains 14 residues. V dropped 4 bases and J dropped 7; count of bases not matched to a gene: 8. Germline CDR1 is SGHKS and CDR2 is YYEKEE (reference sequence). The CDR3 DNA follows: TGTGCCAGCAGCCAAGGGACAGCAGGCCAGCCCCAGCATTTT. It specifies CASSQGTAGQPQHF.

This rearrangement joins TRBV9 to TRBJ1-2; no clear D. V shed 3 bases and J shed 6 bases, with 18 bases lying between them. CDR1 is SGDLS and CDR2 is YYNGEE in the germline V gene. This CDR3 region has 15 residues. The CDR3 loop reads CASSAPIDKEDGYTF. DNA of the CDR3: TGTGCCAGCAGCGCCCCAATCGACAAGGAGGATGGCTACACCTTC.

V is TRBV6-1 and J is TRBJ2-5, with D possibly TRBD2 on 6 matching bases. The CDR3 has 13 amino acids. V was trimmed by 8 bases and J by 5 bases, leaving 15 bases between them. The V gene's germline CDR1 is MNHNS and CDR2 SASEGT. The CDR3 is CASWGVGGETQYF. The CDR3 DNA is TGTGCCAGCTGGGGGGTAGGAGGGGAGACCCAGTACTTC.

This sequence joins TRBV19 and TRBJ2-1, with unresolved D. The germline CDR1 and CDR2 sequences are LNHDA and SQIVND (reference sequence). The V end was cut by 7 bases, the J end by 2 bases, with 6 bases between. The CDR3 extends over 12 amino acids. The CDR3 loop is CASKTAYNEQFF. DNA for the CDR3: TGTGCCAGTAAAACAGCCTACAATGAGCAGTTCTTC.

The gene calls are TRBV6-6 and TRBJ2-5, with 10 bases identical to TRBD2. Trimming cost V 0 bases and J 10 bases; bases outside gene matches: 11. The CDR3 is made up of 16 amino acids. Germline values: CDR1 MNHNY, CDR2 SVGAGI (reference sequence). The CDR3 protein is CASSYSGTSVSRGQYF. The CDR3 coding sequence is TGTGCCAGCAGTTACTCCGGGACTAGCGTCTCTCGGGGCCAGTACTTC.

The chain combines TRBV19 with TRBJ1-5; the D is unclear. CDR3 length: 18 amino acids. The V gene lost 7 bases and the J gene lost 0 bases, with 22 bases spanning the gap. Germline CDR1 and CDR2: LNHDA and SQIVND (reference sequence). The CDR3 region is CASIRGGPRPYSNQPQHF. CDR3 DNA: TGTGCCAGTATTCGAGGAGGGCCCAGGCCTTATAGCAATCAGCCCCAGCATTTT.

V is TRBV11-3 and J is TRBJ2-1, with D perhaps matching TRBD2 (6 bases). Germline V gene lookup returns CDR1 SGHNT and CDR2 YENEEA. CDR3 length: 14 amino acids. The V end was cut by 8 bases, the J end by 8 bases, with 19 bases between. The CDR3 coding sequence is TGTGCCAGCCGCCGAGATCTAGCGATGGATGAGCAGTTCTTC. Protein product: CASRRDLAMDEQFF. The full variable domain, with the rest looked up from reference TRBV11-3 and TRBJ2-1, is EAGVVQSPRYKIIEKKQPVAFWCNPISGHNTLYWYLQNLGQGPELLIRYENEEAVDDSQLPKDRFSAERLKGVDSTLKIQPAELGDSAVYLCASRRDLAMDEQFFGPGTRLTVL.

Here the CDR3 DNA reads TGCAGCGTGGTGGGCGGGGAGGGGTATGGCTACACCTTC. It yields the protein CSVVGGEGYGYTF. V gene TRBV29-1 combines with J gene TRBJ1-2; perhaps TRBD1 as D (5 bases). CDR1 SQVTM and CDR2 ANQGSEA come from the germline V gene. The length of the CDR3 is 13 residues. V lost 6 bases and J 5 bases, leaving 16 bases between the germline ends.

The V and J genes are TRBV14 and TRBJ2-1; maybe TRBD1 (5 bases). The CDR3 spans 11 residues. In germline, CDR1 is SGHDN, CDR2 FVKESK. Trimming cost V 5 bases and J 8 bases, with 7 bases left between them. This chain's CDR3 is CASSRGDEQFF. DNA for the CDR3: TGTGCCAGCAGCAGGGGTGATGAGCAGTTCTTC.

The V gene is TRBV7-2, the J gene TRBJ2-7; 10 positions agree with TRBD1. Germline trimming cut 3 bases from V and 4 bases from J; bases unmatched to any gene: 6. This CDR3 spans 15 amino acids. The V gene's germline CDR1 is SGHTA and CDR2 FQGNSA. The chain's CDR3 is CASSLSPGQGYEQYF. CDR3 nucleotide sequence: TGTGCCAGCAGCTTGTCCCCGGGACAGGGGTACGAGCAGTACTTC.

The chain has TRBV30 and TRBJ2-7; 10 bases match TRBD1. The ends lost 5 bases at V and 5 bases at J; junction bases unmatched: 9. CDR3 size: 14 residues. The germline V gene has CDR1 GTSNPN and CDR2 SVGIG (reference sequence). CDR3 coding DNA: TGTGCCTGGGGGCCGGGACAGGGGTCCCACGAGCAGTACTTC. Its protein product is CAWGPGQGSHEQYF.

This chain joins TRBV10-3 and TRBJ2-1; TRBD1 aligns across 8 bases. V was clipped by 6 bases and J by 0 bases; unmatched bases: 10. The CDR3 spans 17 residues. The germline V gene has CDR1 ENHRY and CDR2 SYGVKD. The CDR3 is CAIRDRVARSSYNEQFF. The CDR3 bases are TGTGCCATCAGGGACAGGGTCGCCCGTAGCTCCTACAATGAGCAGTTCTTC.

V and J are TRBV25-1 and TRBJ2-7, with TRBD2 matching 10 bases. The junction had 13 bases not matched to a gene; V was cut back by 4 bases and J by 7 bases. The CDR3 loop spans 16 amino acids. CDR1 and CDR2 from the germline V gene are MGHDK and SYGVNS. The CDR3 here is CASSGLAGAILPEQYF. CDR3 sequence (DNA): TGTGCCAGCAGTGGGCTAGCGGGGGCCATACTACCGGAGCAGTACTTC.

Details on this clone: The junction departs from germline at one end; a sequencing error may be responsible. This chain connects TRBV7-9 to TRBJ1-2, with 9 nucleotides matching TRBD1. Germline assignment: CDR1 SEHNR and CDR2 FQNEAQ (reference sequence). CDR3 length: 19 residues. CDR3 protein: CSSSPTGGISRKTNYGYTF. In nucleotides, the CDR3 is TGTTCCAGCAGCCCTACAGGGGGCATTAGCCGGAAAACTAACTATGGCTACACCTTC. Using reference TRBV7-9 and TRBJ1-2 for the parts outside the CDR3, the full variable domain is DTGVSQNPRHKITKRGQNVTFRCDPISEHNRLYWYRQTLGQGPEFLTYFQNEAQLEKSRLLSDRFSAERPKGSFSTLEIQRTEQGDSAMYLCSSSPTGGISRKTNYGYTFGSGTRLTVV.

This clone was recorded a few times. The chain recombines TRBV7-2 with TRBJ2-3; no reliable D call. From germline, CDR1 is SGHTA and CDR2 FQGNSA. The CDR3 extends over 13 amino acids. The germline V and J ends were trimmed by 4 bases and 2 bases, with 7 bases remaining between them. The CDR3 DNA reads TGTGCCAGCAGCTATTCCTACACAGATACGCAGTATTTT. This codes for CASSYSYTDTQYF.

The V and J genes are TRBV6-4 and TRBJ1-5; 7 nucleotides agree with TRBD1. This CDR3 contains 16 residues. Unmatched junction bases numbered 13, after V lost 9 bases and J lost 2 bases. The germline V gene has CDR1 MRHNA and CDR2 SNTAGT. The CDR3: CARYNRGGFGNQPQHF. The CDR3 nucleotides are TGTGCCAGGTATAACAGGGGTGGTTTTGGCAATCAGCCCCAGCATTTT.

This clone was recorded once. Other DNA sequences from this sample encode an identical CDR3 as well. In DNA form, the CDR3 reads TGTGCCAGCAGCAGGACTAGCGGGACGTACAATGAGCAGTTCTTC. This sequence encodes CASSRTSGTYNEQFF. The genes are TRBV2 and TRBJ2-1, with TRBD2 matching over 12 bases. The CDR3 extends over 15 amino acids. J gave up 4 bases and V 6 bases, and 4 bases lay outside the gene matches. Germline V gene data show CDR1 as SNHLY and CDR2 as FYNNEI.

The chain recombines TRBV13 with TRBJ2-1; 11 bases map to TRBD2. This CDR3 is 18 amino acids long. Germline CDR1 and CDR2: PRHDT and FYEKMQ (reference sequence). The junction had 13 bases not matched to a gene; V was cut back by 4 bases and J by 5 bases. The CDR3 bases are TGTGCCAGCAGCTCGCGGGACAAAGGGACTAGCGGAGACAATGAGCAGTTCTTC. Encoded protein: CASSSRDKGTSGDNEQFF.

The rearrangement joins TRBV29-1 to TRBJ2-2; D is possibly TRBD2 (6 bases). V was shortened by 7 bases and J by 7 bases, with 16 bases between the two germline ends. The CDR3 extends over 13 amino acids. The germline gives CDR1 SQVTM, CDR2 ANQGSEA. In DNA form, the CDR3 reads TGCAGCGCTGTGGAGGGGATGAACGGGGAGCTGTTTTTT. Residues: CSAVEGMNGELFF.

The chain recombines TRBV4-2 with TRBJ2-5; the D gene is possibly TRBD2 (5 bases). Judging by the DNA end, TRBJ2-7 fits better; the J call may be wrong. Germline lookup yields CDR1 LGHNA and CDR2 YNFKEQ. The CDR3 has 16 amino acids. CDR3 in DNA: TGTGCCAGCAGCCAAGATCAGACTACAGTCCTCTACGAGCAGTACTTC. Protein sequence: CASSQDQTTVLYEQYF.